This TCR beta chain was recorded in a study of T cells after yellow fever vaccination. The study, taken as a whole, reports: Most clones from primary vaccination were detected again post-booster (about 95% CD4, approximately 90% CD8).

This clonotype was counted many times. The antigen remains unidentified. TCR cDNA was made by 5'RACE template switching, adding a universal primer site and UMIs. TCRdb fed the 5' RACE reads into MiXCR, producing one record per CDR3 protein. The sample has about 330,000 distinct CDR3 sequences; roughly 8.6% are singletons. Trimming pared 5 bases from V and 5 bases from J, leaving 17 bases between. Germline CDR1 reads SGHDN; CDR2 reads FVKESK. This CDR3 comprises 15 residues. This chain links TRBV14 with TRBJ2-3; D not certain. The sample in question was PBMCs, obtained roughly 47 days after the first yellow fever vaccination. This sequence originates from a man younger than 35 who received the YFV17D yellow fever vaccine. CDR3: CASSSSFLGQDTQYF. In DNA, the CDR3 is TGTGCCAGCAGCTCATCCTTTTTGGGCCAAGATACGCAGTATTTT.